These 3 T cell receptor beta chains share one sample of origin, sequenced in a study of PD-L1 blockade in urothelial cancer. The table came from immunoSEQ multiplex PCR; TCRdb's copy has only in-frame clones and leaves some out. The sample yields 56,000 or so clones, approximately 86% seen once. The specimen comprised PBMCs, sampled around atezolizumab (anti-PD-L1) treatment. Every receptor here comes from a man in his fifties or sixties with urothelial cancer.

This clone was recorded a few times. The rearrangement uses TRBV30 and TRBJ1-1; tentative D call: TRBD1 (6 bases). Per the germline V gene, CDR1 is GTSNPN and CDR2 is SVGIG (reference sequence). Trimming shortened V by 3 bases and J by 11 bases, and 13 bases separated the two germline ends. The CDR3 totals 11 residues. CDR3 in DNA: TGTGCCTGGAGCCACCAGGGGCAGGCTTTCTTT. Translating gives CAWSHQGQAFF.

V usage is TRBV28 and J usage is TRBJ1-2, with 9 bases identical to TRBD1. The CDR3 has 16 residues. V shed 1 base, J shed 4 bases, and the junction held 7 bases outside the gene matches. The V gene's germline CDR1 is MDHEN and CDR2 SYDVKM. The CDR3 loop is CASSLLGGQGLYGYTF. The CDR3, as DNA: TGTGCCAGCAGTTTATTAGGGGGACAGGGTCTCTATGGCTACACCTTC.

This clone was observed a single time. This CDR3 is CASSLAANTEAFF. The CDR3 DNA reads TGTGCCAGCAGTTTAGCGGCGAACACTGAAGCTTTCTTT. J is TRBJ1-1 and V is TRBV6-6; D is unresolved. This CDR3 has 13 residues. Germline CDR1 is MNHNY and CDR2 is SVGAGI (reference sequence). V gave up 4 bases and J gave up 1 base, with 7 bases separating them.